The present T cell receptor (beta chain) was sequenced within a study of immune aging and cytomegalovirus after organ transplant (dated by TCRdb to the early 2020s). In terms of the full investigation: Three-drug immunosuppression with prednisone, tacrolimus, and mycophenolate was given to all transplant recipients. Overall study outcomes, separate from this receptor: Aged-phenotype cells increased post-transplant regardless of clone size, earlier in large clones (days 200-264) than small clones, following viremia. CD57 was not measured in the sequencing data, so a conservative gene-based aging definition was used instead. TEMRA cells made up a larger share of large clones, and the seven largest clones (around 1,900 cells) gained aged and TEMRA cells while losing TCM cells.

What the time point label conveys for this sample: five sample-tagged time points from pre-transplant (day -1) to day 368 post-transplant, pooled. PBMC were thawed and then stimulated for around 12 hours with a CMV IE-1 overlapping peptide library, with no transport inhibitors added. After thawing, cells were rested overnight and were then stimulated in R10 medium with CD28/CD49d costimulation. The IE-1 peptide library was made up of 15-amino-acid peptides, each overlapping by 11 amino acids. Each time point was barcoded using BD Single-Cell Multiplexing Kit Sample Tags, after which the barcoded samples were pooled and stained with oligo-conjugated anti-CD45RA plus sorting antibodies. A BD FACSAria III was used to sort CMV-responsive CD8+CD137+ and CD4+CD154+ T cells at 4-way purity. Blood was drawn into EDTA vacutainers and was processed by Ficoll gradient within 1-24 hours. There are many counts of this clonotype. Its antigen remains undetermined. Per-nucleotide qualities are absent, and no much larger clonotype sits a single base away.

The library was built by means of single-cell sequencing. This sample was sequenced with an Illumina NovaSeq 6000. The BD Rhapsody Targeted mRNA and AbSeq Reagent Kit, in a microwell format, was used for cell capture and library preparation. The libraries included TCR, sample tags, AbSeq, and targeted mRNA from the Human T-Cell Expression Panel, along with custom TOX and TOX2 primers. An Illumina NovaSeq was used to sequence the libraries. As for the original processing: The analysis covered 10468 cells in total, of which about 7,300 were CD8 T cells and some 4,000 were CD8 T cells with an identifiable TCR CDR3. On the Seven Bridges Genomics platform, raw data were run through the BD Rhapsody Targeted Analysis Pipeline with V(D)J processing. Quality control, Sample Tag demultiplexing with Lex-BDSMK, clone identification with VDJ Explorer, and Seurat clustering were all done in SeqGeq 1.6.0. Clones comprising <1% of CD8 T cells were considered non-expanded; clones comprising >2.5% of the sample were considered clonal expansions. Starting from the raw public reads, TCRdb applied fastp trimming at Q25, assembled clones with MiXCR and retained in-frame beta chains. Every entry covers one CDR3 protein and lists the most common genes and DNA from its rows. For this entry, the V and J calls and clone size follow TCRdb and not the study's own pipeline. In all, the sample holds about 21,000 distinct CDR3 sequences, and about a third of those were seen once. In total, the top ten clones hold less than 30% of the sample.

The CDR3 spans 18 residues, from the cysteine through the phenylalanine. This entry keeps only the CDR3 DNA: 54 bases, framed from base 1. For this chain, trimming is 1 base at the V end and 5 bases at the J end, and the number of junction bases without a gene match is 13. CDR1 and CDR2, per the germline V gene (reference sequence), are SSHAT and FNYEAQ. The sequence joins TRBV7-7 to TRBJ1-4, with 7 bases in between that match TRBD1. The sample was CMV peptide-activated CD4+ and CD8+ T cells sorted from blood, taken at five time points, pooled. Interpreted using the paper, the cell subset or site label stands for: sorted CD8+CD137+ and CD4+CD154+ T cells after less than 15 h CMV IE-1 peptide stimulation. This receptor was taken from a female donor who had a heart transplant and CMV viremia. The bases are TGTGCCAGCAGCTTAGGGACCGGCCAACAGGGGCAGAATGAAAAACTGTTTTTT. The translation is CASSLGTGQQGQNEKLFF.